Following are 14 T cell receptor beta chains from one sample sequenced in a study of radiation and T cells in renal cell carcinoma (dated by TCRdb to the early 2020s). Library method: the immunoSEQ multiplex PCR assay. TCRdb retrieved this table from immuneACCESS and kept in-frame rearrangements only. Not all clones are present; in checked studies, unresolved V genes account for under half, and no reason is known for the remainder. In all, the sample holds 120,000 to 150,000 clones, and 86% of those were seen once. About 17% of the sample lies in the top ten. Reading the label with the study, this specimen's time point is: blood 4 weeks post-SBRT, at nephrectomy. The treatment or condition label of this sample denotes: 15 Gy SBRT to primary tumor, nephrectomy 4 weeks later. Sequences were derived from blood, sampled from a patient whose treatment included radiotherapy and nephrectomy. Receptors originate from a woman in her 50s with renal cell carcinoma.

The CDR3 sequence is CASSQAPLGYEQYF. The CDR3 DNA reads TGCGCCAGCAGCCAAGCCCCCCTGGGCTACGAGCAGTACTTC. The gene calls are TRBV4-3 and TRBJ2-7; D not resolved. V lost 1 base to trimming and J lost 3 bases, with 10 bases between them. Germline V gene sequence: CDR1 LGHNA, CDR2 YSLEER. The CDR3 has 14 residues.

The V and J genes are TRBV5-4 and TRBJ2-1, with 7 positions matching TRBD1. V shed 1 base, J shed 9 bases, and the junction held 10 bases outside the gene matches. Germline values: CDR1 SGHNT, CDR2 YYREEE (reference sequence). There are 15 residues in the CDR3. The DNA of the CDR3 is TGTGCCAGCAGCTTGTCACAGGGGTTCCCTCCTGAGCAGTTCTTC. This sequence encodes CASSLSQGFPPEQFF.

This clone came up once. The rearrangement joins TRBV5-1 to TRBJ2-1; 12 positions match TRBD2. Germline loops: CDR1 SGHRS, CDR2 YFSETQ. The V and J ends lost 1 base and 8 bases, in that order; junction bases with no gene match: 4. The CDR3 is made up of 15 amino acids. The CDR3 DNA reads as TGCGCCAGCAGCTTGACGAGACTAGCGGGAGATGAGCAGTTCTTC. Its translation: CASSLTRLAGDEQFF.

V usage is TRBV18 and J usage is TRBJ2-2; possibly TRBD2 for D (5 bases). The germline gives CDR1 KGHSH, CDR2 LQKENI. The CDR3 runs 16 residues. Deletions cut 1 base from V and 3 bases from J, with 12 bases between. The CDR3 DNA reads as TGTGCCAGCTCACCACGACGAGGGCGGGACACCGGGGAGCTGTTTTTT. It specifies CASSPRRGRDTGELFF.

V usage is TRBV7-2 and J usage is TRBJ2-7; D is unclear. V lost 5 bases, J lost 4 bases, and 6 bases lay in between. This CDR3 has 11 residues. Looked up from germline, CDR1 is SGHTA and CDR2 is FQGNSA. The CDR3, as DNA: TGTGCCAGCAGCCGTAATTACGAGCAGTACTTC. Amino acid sequence: CASSRNYEQYF. Complete variable domain (other parts from reference TRBV7-2 and TRBJ2-7): GAGVSQSPSNKVTEKGKDVELRCDPISGHTALYWYRQSLGQGLEFLIYFQGNSAPDKSGLPSDRFSAERTGGSVSTLTIQRTQQEDSAVYLCASSRNYEQYFGPGTRLTVT.

V is TRBV30 and J is TRBJ1-2; no clear D. Trimming left V 5 bases short and J 4 bases short, with 14 bases between. The CDR3 length is 13 residues. From germline, CDR1 is GTSNPN and CDR2 SVGIG (reference sequence). For the CDR3, the DNA is TGTGCCTGGGGTCAACAGCTCCTCTATGGCTACACCTTC. This encodes CAWGQQLLYGYTF. The full variable domain, in which reference TRBV30 and TRBJ1-2 provide the parts outside the CDR3, is SQTIHQWPATLVQPVGSPLSLECTVEGTSNPNLYWYRQAAGRGLQLLFYSVGIGQISSEVPQNLSASRPQDRQFILSSKKLLLSDSGFYLCAWGQQLLYGYTFGSGTRLTVV.

V is TRBV6-1 and J is TRBJ2-2, with D perhaps assigned TRBD1 or TRBD2 (5 bases each). In germline, CDR1 is MNHNS, CDR2 SASEGT. With 8 bases removed from V and 4 bases from J, the gap between germline ends came to 17 bases. This CDR3 comprises 15 residues. The CDR3 loop is CASSPGPYRTGELFF. Here the CDR3 DNA reads TGTGCCAGCTCGCCGGGACCGTATCGCACCGGGGAGCTGTTTTTT.

CDR3 protein: CASSLRVGAEAFF. The CDR3 nucleotides are TGCGCCAGCAGTCTCCGGGTGGGTGCTGAAGCTTTCTTT. V gene TRBV10-1 combines with J gene TRBJ1-1; D gene unclear. V lost 5 bases and J 6 bases, leaving 13 bases between the germline ends. The CDR3 has 13 residues. Germline CDR1 WNHNN, CDR2 SYGVQD (reference sequence).

V usage is TRBV10-1 and J usage is TRBJ2-2, with TRBD1 identical over 10 bases. Per the germline V gene, CDR1 is WNHNN and CDR2 is SYGVQD (reference sequence). This CDR3 is 14 amino acids long. V gave up 6 bases and J gave up 3 bases; unmatched junction bases: 1. For the CDR3, the DNA is TGCGCCAGCAGGGGACAGGGGTACACCGGGGAGCTGTTTTTT. It yields the protein CASRGQGYTGELFF.

The chain employs TRBV25-1 and TRBJ2-5; D call uncertain. V gave up 6 bases and J gave up 9 bases, with 20 bases separating them. CDR1 and CDR2 from the germline V gene are MGHDK and SYGVNS. The CDR3 spans 14 residues. Here the CDR3 reads CASSDTSVVGAQYF. As DNA, the CDR3 is TGTGCCAGCAGCGATACGTCGGTCGTTGGGGCCCAGTACTTC.

The sample holds one count of this clone. The rearrangement links TRBV9 to TRBJ1-1; no clear D gene. The CDR3 length is 15 residues. Germline CDR1 reads SGDLS; CDR2 reads YYNGEE. Deletions cut 2 bases from V and 1 base from J, with 12 bases between. CDR3 sequence reads: CASSVTPLGNTEAFF. CDR3 nucleotide sequence: TGTGCCAGCAGCGTCACACCTCTTGGGAACACTGAAGCTTTCTTT.

V usage is TRBV29-1 and J usage is TRBJ2-2, with D perhaps matching TRBD2 (7 bases). Germline values: CDR1 SQVTM, CDR2 ANQGSEA. V lost 2 bases, J lost 2 bases, and 15 bases lay in between. The CDR3 is 16 amino acids. CDR3 nucleotides: TGCAGCGTTGAACGGGGGGCCGCCAGTAACACCGGGGAGCTGTTTTTT. Its protein is CSVERGAASNTGELFF.

This CDR3 is CASSLDRTGRHEQFF. In nucleotides, the CDR3 is TGTGCCAGCAGCTTAGATAGGACAGGGAGACATGAGCAGTTCTTC. The rearrangement uses TRBV7-9 and TRBJ2-1, with 8 nucleotides matching TRBD1. V gave up 1 base and J gave up 8 bases; unmatched junction bases: 7. Per the germline V gene, CDR1 is SEHNR and CDR2 is FQNEAQ (reference sequence). This CDR3 spans 15 amino acids.

This clone was counted only a few times. The rearrangement uses TRBV6-4 and TRBJ1-6; D unresolved. Germline values: CDR1 MRHNA, CDR2 SNTAGT. Trimming removed 6 bases from V and 6 bases from J, with 9 bases in between. The length of the CDR3 is 13 residues. CDR3 sequence (DNA): TGTGCCAGCAGGATGACCGGTAATTCACCCCTCCACTTT. Its translation is CASRMTGNSPLHF.